This TCR beta chain derives from a study of blood T cell repertoires in COVID-19. Study context: Whether acute or convalescent, the COVID-19 samples came from the United States, Italy and Spain. Sample material is recorded as cDNA or gDNA derived from T cells, B-cell-depleted T cells, or PBMCs.

Per the original methods: Estimated nucleated cell counts came from reference gene primer amplification. The repertoire was sequenced with immunoSEQ multiplex PCR; TCRdb's copy has only in-frame clones and lacks some. Clone size and V and J calls were adopted from that table, with D and trimming inferred from the DNA. The sample carries approximately 500,000 clones, 85% to 90% recorded once. Germline CDR1 and CDR2: LGHDT and YNNKEL (reference sequence). V was clipped by 1 base and J by 4 bases; unmatched bases: 6. This CDR3 contains 15 residues. Followed over time, Seattle patients had been enrolled while infection was active.

Sequenced input: peripheral blood. The gene calls are TRBV3-1 (or the pseudogene TRBV3-2) and TRBJ1-1; 7 nucleotides agree with TRBD1. The TCR originated in a woman between 50 and 59 years old with COVID-19, enrolled during active disease. The CDR3 loop reads CASSQGPEGATEAFF. For the CDR3, the DNA is TGTGCCAGCAGCCAAGGTCCCGAGGGGGCCACTGAAGCTTTCTTT.